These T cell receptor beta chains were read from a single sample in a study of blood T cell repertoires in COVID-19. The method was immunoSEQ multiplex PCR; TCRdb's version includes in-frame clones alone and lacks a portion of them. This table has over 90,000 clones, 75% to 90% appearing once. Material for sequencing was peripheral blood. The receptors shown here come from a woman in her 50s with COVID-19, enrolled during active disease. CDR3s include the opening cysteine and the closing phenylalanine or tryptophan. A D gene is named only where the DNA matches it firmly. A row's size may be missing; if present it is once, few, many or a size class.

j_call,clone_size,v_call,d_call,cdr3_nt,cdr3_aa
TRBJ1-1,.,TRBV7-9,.,TGTGCCAGCACCCTATTGGGGAACGGGGACACTGAAGCTTTCTTT,CASTLLGNGDTEAFF
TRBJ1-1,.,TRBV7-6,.,TGTGCCAGCAGCTTAATTGAGGGCGGGACGGCTGAAGCTTTCTTT,CASSLIEGGTAEAFF
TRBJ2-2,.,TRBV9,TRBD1,TGTGCCAGCAGCGTGCGACAGGGGGTCAACACCGGGGAGCTGTTTTTT,CASSVRQGVNTGELFF
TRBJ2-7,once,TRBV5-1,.,TGCGCCAGCAGCTTGGTGGCAGGGGCGAATGAGCAGTACTTC,CASSLVAGANEQYF
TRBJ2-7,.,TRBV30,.,TGTGCCTGGAGTGTCGTCTACGAGCAGTACTTC,CAWSVVYEQYF
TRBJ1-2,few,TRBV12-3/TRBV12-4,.,TGTGCCAGCAGTTTATCCGGGGGCTATGGCTACACCTTC,CASSLSGGYGYTF
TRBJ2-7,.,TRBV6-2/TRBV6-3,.,TGTGCCAGCAGTCGAGCAGGCGCGACCTTTTACGAGCAGTACTTC,CASSRAGATFYEQYF
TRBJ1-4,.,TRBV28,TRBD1,TGTGCCAGCAGTACCACAGGGGGCAAGGCTGAAAAACTGTTTTTT,CASSTTGGKAEKLFF
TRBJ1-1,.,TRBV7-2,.,TGTGCCAGCAGCTTAGGGGTAGGGGGCACTGAAGCTTTCTTT,CASSLGVGGTEAFF
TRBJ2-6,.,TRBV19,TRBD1,TGTGCCAGTAGCACAGGGGGCTCAGGGGCCAACGTCCTGACTTTC,CASSTGGSGANVLTF
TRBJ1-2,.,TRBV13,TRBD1,TGTGCCAGCAGCTTAAGGGCAGGGGGAGGTAACTATGGCTACACCTTC,CASSLRAGGGNYGYTF
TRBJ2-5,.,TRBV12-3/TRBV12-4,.,TGTGCCAGCAGAACCCCCTCGTCGGGGACCCAGTACTTC,CASRTPSSGTQYF
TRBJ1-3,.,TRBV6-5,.,TGTGCCAGCAGTTACGGGCAGTACTCTGGAAACACCATATATTTT,CASSYGQYSGNTIYF
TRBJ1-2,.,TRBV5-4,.,TGTGCCAGCAGCTCTGATCAGGGGAACTATGGCTACACCTTC,CASSSDQGNYGYTF
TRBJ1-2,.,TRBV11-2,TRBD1,TGTGCCAGCAGCTTAGGAGGCAGGGGGCCGCTGAGACATGGCTACACCTTC,CASSLGGRGPLRHGYTF
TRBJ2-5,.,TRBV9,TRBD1,TGTGCCAGCAGCGTAGCAGGGACAGAGAGAGAGACCCAGTACTTC,CASSVAGTERETQYF
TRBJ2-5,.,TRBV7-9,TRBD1,TGTGCCAGCAGCTCGAGGTACGGGACAGGGACTCCAGAGACCCAGTACTTC,CASSSRYGTGTPETQYF
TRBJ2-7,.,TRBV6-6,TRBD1,TGTGCCAGCACCGGGGGGGACAGGGGGTACGAGCAGTACTTC,CASTGGDRGYEQYF
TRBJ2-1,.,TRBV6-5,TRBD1,TGTGCCAGCAGTCCCGGGACAGGGATCTACAATGAGCAGTTCTTC,CASSPGTGIYNEQFF
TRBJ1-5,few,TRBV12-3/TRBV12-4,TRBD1,TGTGCCAGCAGTGGGACAGAGCCTGCCCGTCAGCATTTT,CASSGTEPARQHF